What follows is one TCR beta chain and its context. Its antigen is undetermined. These data come from a study of graft-versus-host responses after intestinal transplantation. This table comes from immunoSEQ multiplex PCR, and its TCRdb copy is limited to in-frame clones, with some not included. This table holds around 100,000 clones, around 94% found once. V gave up 5 bases and J gave up 0 bases; unmatched junction bases: 13. The CDR3 covers 18 residues. Germline CDR1 MDHEN, CDR2 SYDVKM. The rearrangement joins TRBV28 to TRBJ2-7; 10 nucleotides align to TRBD2. This receptor was obtained from a human donor who was the organ donor for an intestinal transplant. The sequences come from unstimulated CD4+ T cells sorted from spleen or lymph node cells, collected before transplant. The CDR3 region is CASSPPPLLAGSSYEQYF. DNA for the CDR3: TGTGCCAGCAGTCCACCCCCACTACTAGCGGGGAGCTCCTACGAGCAGTACTTC.